This T cell receptor (beta chain) was documented in a study of cytomegalovirus exposure and HLA in healthy donors (dated by TCRdb to the late 2010s). Some background on the complete study: An earlier analysis of about 530 of the donors reported approximately 300 Gb of sequence data and 117 million unique TCR beta sequences obtained from some 170 million T cells. Approximately 310 gigabases of sequencing data and tens of millions of unique TCR sequences made up an early release that covered under 750 HLA-typed donors. The genetic ancestry cluster associated with self-reported Caucasian donors included 65% to 90% of the roughly 400 genotyped donors. The study aimed to test whether cataloging public T cell receptors could reveal signatures of past pathogen exposure. The T cell repertoires of 666 subjects were profiled by immunosequencing and related to cytomegalovirus serostatus. A separate validation cohort of roughly 130 different subjects was used in addition to the approximately 670-subject first cohort. To predict cytomegalovirus infection status, the study combined high-throughput TCR immunosequencing, statistical association of individual TCRs with disease status, and machine learning. To study patterns of TCR occurrence, a later analysis re-analyzed previously published TCR beta repertoires from 650 to 750 donors and added high-resolution HLA genotyping. Rather than using new phenotypic data, the later analysis identified candidate immune exposures from TCR beta sequences and from how often those sequences occurred across donors. An earlier analysis of 500 to 650 of the donors applied high-throughput TCR beta sequencing to assess whether each TCR beta V gene segment acted as functional or pseudogenic. Alongside the repertoire data, information on donor age, sex, ethnicity and CMV serostatus was compiled. Genome-wide SNP genotypes for about three fifths of the roughly 700 donors were used in a later genetic analysis, which treated that subset as a discovery cohort. All discovery cohort repertoires had been generated on a single sequencing platform. Class I and class II HLA loci were covered by the typing at four-digit resolution. The number of typed donors differed by locus: about 629-630 for A, B, C, DRB1 and DQB1; roughly 510 for DQA1; 606 for DPA1; and roughly 490 for DPB1. Because of strong linkage in the cohort, four to six DR-DQ haplotypes were treated as single units for association and clustering. Among a few hundred genotyped donors of the cohort, an average of approximately 240,000 unique TCR beta nucleotide sequences were sequenced per donor, about a sixth of them non-productive. Results the study describes overall, beyond this receptor: According to a later genetic analysis, donors in an Asian-associated ancestry cluster had fewer N-insertions in productive TCRs than the roughly 670-donor mean. Most TCR sequences were observed very rarely across donors, whereas some public TCRs were present in many individuals. The study listed approximately 160 TCR beta chains as associated with cytomegalovirus. The classifier was reported to diagnose cytomegalovirus status with high specificity and sensitivity in both the original and validation cohorts. A later genetic analysis associated a missense DCLRE1C variant with V-gene and J-gene trimming of TCR beta chains, and an independent cohort replicated the association. Fewer than 20 rarely observed V segments, including chromosome 9 orphons, were excluded from the earlier analysis of about 600 of the donors because counts were too low. In a later analysis, HLA-associated TCR beta chains showed more clonal expansion and lower generation probabilities than non-associated chains that were equally common. For the cohort, immune exposure information was limited to CMV serostatus. Some IMGT-functional V segments, including TRBV6-2 and TRBV6-3, could not be distinguished by the 87-base-pair reads and were therefore excluded. Only TCR beta chains were sequenced in this cohort, and the absence of alpha or paired-chain data limited detectable features. Roughly uniform sequencing depth across donors was assumed in presence/absence analyses, although this assumption may not hold. According to a later analysis, most CMV-associated TCR beta chains appeared to be HLA-restricted, and the HLA associations seemed to be driven largely by CMV exposure. In an earlier analysis of about 600 of the donors, most TCR beta V segments appeared in productive rearrangements about 87% or about 30% of the time, broadly matching IMGT annotations. Correlated functional status among segregating V segments might reflect linkage disequilibrium, but an unknown experimental factor could not be ruled out. A later analysis associated some 17,000 TCR beta sequences with specific HLA alleles at a false discovery rate of 0.05. A cluster of highly shared sequence variants was judged likely to be a technical artifact of the sequencing pipeline. When HLA alleles, especially DR and DQ, strongly co-occurred, TCR associations were difficult to assign to individual alleles. According to a later analysis, parvovirus B19, influenza, CMV and Epstein-Barr virus appeared linked to several top co-occurrence clusters. A further reported finding was that TCR beta sequences accurately predicted the HLA-A and HLA-B alleles for most subjects in the first cohort. A few of the identified cytomegalovirus-associated TCR beta chains were confirmed in vitro to be specific for cytomegalovirus antigens. The authors suggested that the approach could potentially be generalized to other disease states and immunological phenotypes. According to a later analysis, TCR association rates differed among HLA loci, with DRB1 alleles showing the most associated TCRs and HLA-C alleles showing the fewest. HLA typing was unavailable for some donors at each locus, so association tests used only the typed subset.

Preparation of the library involved the immunoSEQ multiplex PCR assay. For the multiplex PCR, a mixture combining 60 forward primers for TCR Vbeta segments and 13 reverse primers for TCR Jbeta segments was used. Amplification of the CDR3 region of rearranged TCR beta genes was performed with a multiplex PCR assay on genomic DNA. On the Illumina HiSeq System, the amplified TCR beta libraries were sequenced as 87-base-pair reads. In the original analysis: Across the 666 repertoires, a later analysis counted roughly 84 million unique TCR beta chains, some 11 million of which were shared by at least two donors. Raw reads were error-corrected and collapsed into unique sequences by a nearest-neighbor algorithm in which closely related sequences were merged to remove PCR and sequencing errors. To assign V, D and J gene segments, CDR3 sequences were aligned to IMGT reference sequences. For a sequence to be retained, a match of at least six nucleotides to both a V gene segment and a J gene segment was required. A rearrangement was called productive if the CDR3 had no stop codons and remained in frame with V and J, and every other rearrangement was called non-productive. CDR3 was defined according to IMGT convention as the region running from the second conserved V-encoded cysteine to the conserved J-encoded phenylalanine. The earlier analysis of about 590 of the donors excluded sequences that lacked an unambiguous match to a single V gene segment. In an earlier analysis of about 590 of the donors, a V segment was called functional when productive rearrangements were above 56.7%, and segregating when the standard deviation between donors exceeded 5%. A statistical classification framework was developed to diagnose cytomegalovirus status using the catalog of TCR beta chain sequences. V and J gene assignment, in a later analysis, came from comparing TCR nucleotide sequences with IMGT/GENE-DB human TR gene sequences. Using the TCRdist pipeline, a later analysis assigned CDR3 sequences along with most-parsimonious VDJ recombination scenarios. A later analysis defined each TCR beta chain by its CDR3 amino acid sequence plus V-gene family, and excluded reads lacking a unique V-gene family. To address suspected cross-contamination and a sequencing artifact, a later analysis removed 592 highly shared, low-generation-probability nucleotide sequences. For each public chain, a later analysis derived a clonal expansion index from normalized ranks of inferred template counts within each repertoire. In a later analysis, generation probabilities were computed using a VDJ recombination model fitted to out-of-frame rearrangements, and the results were checked against IGoR. Hypergeometric tests were used in a later analysis to score TCR-TCR, TCR-HLA and TCR-CMV co-occurrence, with a repertoire-size bias correction applied to the TCR pairs. False discovery rates were estimated in a later analysis by permuting HLA or CMV assignments 20 times. In a later analysis, co-occurring TCRs were grouped using DBSCAN, with TCRdist sequence similarity added in when clustering inside HLA-allele-positive subsets. Co-occurrence clustering excluded repertoires with fewer than 30,000 or more than 120,000 public chains, plus five with anomalous nucleotide sharing. In TCRdb, the immuneACCESS table is reduced to in-frame sequences with V and J assigned. These tables do not hold every clone; where another copy was compared, an unresolved V gene accounts for under half, and the others remain unexplained. That table is the source of V, J and clone size, and D and trimming were worked out from the DNA. This sample is represented by roughly 130,000 clones; around three quarters of them were singletons. The ten largest clones represent less than 2% of the sample.

The cohort consisted of approximately 670 healthy bone marrow donors. At the time of sampling, every cohort member was nominally healthy, though immune exposures that went unrecorded were likely present. The donor was CMV seronegative and belonged to the group of over 350 seronegative cohort members. Each donor provided a peripheral blood sample, and peripheral blood mononuclear cells were used for TCR beta sequencing. The Qiagen DNeasy Blood Extraction Kit was used to extract genomic DNA from the blood cell samples. As concerns this clone: This clone's antigen is unknown. No base quality information exists; no much larger clone differs at one position.

As encoded in the germline V gene, CDR1 is SGHAT while CDR2 is FQNNGV. Trimming takes 0 bases off V and 1 base off J; junction bases not matched to a gene: 9. Measured from the cysteine to the phenylalanine, the CDR3 is 18 residues long. The CDR3 DNA has 54 bases and is translated from base 1. The sequence joins TRBV11-2 to TRBJ2-7; a stretch of 10 junction bases matches TRBD2. The TCR comes from a man aged 35 to 55 in good health and CMV-seronegative. Material for sequencing was PBMCs. The DNA sequence is TGTGCCAGCAGCTTAGACTCACGACTAGCGGGTCGATCCTACGAGCAGTACTTC. Its coded protein is CASSLDSRLAGRSYEQYF. With the portions outside the CDR3 filled from the reference TRBV11-2 and TRBJ2-7 genes, the complete variable region becomes EAGVAQSPRYKIIEKRQSVAFWCNPISGHATLYWYQQILGQGPKLLIQFQNNGVVDDSQLPKDRFSAERLKGVDSTLKIQPAKLEDSAVYLCASSLDSRLAGRSYEQYFGPGTRLTVT.